These 21 T cell receptor beta chains originate from one sample sequenced in a study of identifying expanded T cells in peripheral blood. Some clones are missing from TCRdb's copy, which holds only in-frame ones; the method was immunoSEQ multiplex PCR. The data show more than 90,000 clones, 87% seen once. Material: blood. These receptors came from a person aged 18 to 69 in good health.

For the CDR3, the DNA is TGTGCCAGCAGCCTGGAGCCGGGGACTGGGACCCGCACAGATACGCAGTATTTT. As protein: CASSLEPGTGTRTDTQYF. The V and J genes are TRBV7-8 and TRBJ2-3; TRBD2 might be the D (6 bases). In germline, CDR1 is SGHVS, CDR2 FQNEAQ. V lost 5 bases and J 1 base, leaving 22 bases between the germline ends. The CDR3 spans 18 residues.

The gene calls are TRBV7-8 and TRBJ1-5, with D perhaps matching TRBD1 (5 bases). The V gene's germline CDR1 is SGHVS and CDR2 FQNEAQ. CDR3 length: 14 amino acids. The V gene lost 5 bases and the J gene lost 3 bases, with 11 bases spanning the gap. Here the CDR3 DNA reads TGTGCCAGCAGCCGTGACAGAAACAATCAGCCCCAGCATTTT. Translated: CASSRDRNNQPQHF.

This clone appeared once. The chain combines TRBV28 with TRBJ2-5; a weak D match, TRBD1 (7 bases). CDR1 is MDHEN, CDR2 SYDVKM, per germline. V lost 4 bases, J lost 0 bases, and 18 bases lay in between. The CDR3 extends over 17 amino acids. CDR3 in amino acids: CASSSFHGGGDQETQYF. Written as DNA, the CDR3 is TGTGCCAGCAGTTCGTTCCATGGAGGGGGCGACCAAGAGACCCAGTACTTC.

The chain couples TRBV15 to TRBJ2-5; D is perhaps TRBD2 (5 bases). CDR3 length: 15 residues. Germline V gives CDR1 LNHNV, CDR2 YYDKDF (reference sequence). V lost 1 base, J lost 5 bases, and 14 bases lay in between. The CDR3 is CATSRANGREETQYF. CDR3 nucleotide sequence: TGTGCCACCAGCAGAGCCAATGGAAGGGAGGAGACCCAGTACTTC.

CDR3 DNA sequence: TGTGCCAGCAGCGCCCGAGGACAGGAGAATATGAACACTGAAGCTTTCTTT. Its protein product is CASSARGQENMNTEAFF. J is TRBJ1-1 and V is TRBV14; TRBD1 aligns across 7 bases. The CDR3 extends over 17 amino acids. The V and J ends lost 5 bases and 0 bases, in that order; junction bases with no gene match: 12. Germline values: CDR1 SGHDN, CDR2 FVKESK.

Points on this clone: The same CDR3 is also encoded by other DNA sequences in this sample. The rearrangement joins TRBV2 to TRBJ2-7; 9 nucleotides line up with TRBD1. In germline, CDR1 is SNHLY, CDR2 FYNNEI. V was pared by 6 bases and J by 12 bases, with 15 bases of the junction left unmatched. There are 14 residues in the CDR3. The CDR3: CASSGGQGTPRRYF. The CDR3 nucleotides are TGTGCCAGCAGCGGGGGACAGGGCACTCCCCGGCGGTACTTC.

CDR3 residues: CASSWRPGSGNTIYF. DNA of the CDR3: TGTGCCAGCAGTTGGAGACCTGGCTCTGGAAACACCATATATTTT. J is TRBJ1-3 and V is TRBV2, with D unresolved. Germline V gene lookup returns CDR1 SNHLY and CDR2 FYNNEI. CDR3 size: 15 residues. The V and J ends lost 5 bases and 0 bases respectively, with 11 bases between them.

The V gene is TRBV19, the J gene TRBJ1-3; maybe TRBD1 (5 bases). CDR3 length: 17 amino acids. Germline V lookup: CDR1 LNHDA, CDR2 SQIVND (reference sequence). Trimming took off 5 bases at V and 4 bases at J, with 21 bases between the two ends. The CDR3, as DNA: TGTGCCAGTAGTTCCGGGACGCTTTTAGGGTCCGGAAACACCATATATTTT. Protein product: CASSSGTLLGSGNTIYF.

The chain is built from TRBV28 and TRBJ1-2; possibly TRBD1 for D (6 bases). With 5 bases removed from V and 8 bases from J, the gap between germline ends came to 21 bases. CDR1 is MDHEN, CDR2 SYDVKM, per germline. The CDR3 has 15 amino acids. CDR3 amino acids: CASSGPGQGSAGYTF. As DNA, the CDR3 is TGTGCCAGCAGTGGTCCGGGTCAGGGGTCGGCCGGCTACACCTTC.

The J gene is TRBJ2-7, the V gene TRBV27, with D possibly being TRBD2 (5 bases). This CDR3 is 13 amino acids long. Germline CDR1 is MNHEY and CDR2 is SMNVEV (reference sequence). Trimming cost V 1 base and J 5 bases, with 9 bases left between them. This CDR3 is CASSLYRGNEQYF. The CDR3, as DNA: TGTGCCAGCAGTTTATATCGGGGTAACGAGCAGTACTTC.

The V gene is TRBV7-2, the J gene TRBJ1-5; 8 bases fit TRBD1. The CDR3 length is 14 residues. From germline, CDR1 is SGHTA and CDR2 FQGNSA. Trimming took 4 bases from V and 6 from J; bases not matched to a gene: 5. CDR3 sequence (DNA): TGTGCCAGCAGCTCTCAGGGGGCCGGTCAGCCCCAGCATTTT. Encoded protein: CASSSQGAGQPQHF.

This chain joins TRBV11-1 and TRBJ2-7; D is ambiguous. Germline lookup yields CDR1 SGHAT and CDR2 FQDESV (reference sequence). The CDR3 runs 14 residues. The ends were cut back, 3 bases at V and 2 bases at J, with 11 bases in the middle. CDR3 region: CASSFSTLTYEQYF. For the CDR3, the DNA is TGTGCCAGCAGCTTCTCTACCCTGACCTACGAGCAGTACTTC.

The chain recombines TRBV6-5 with TRBJ1-3; tentatively, D is TRBD1 (5 bases). The length of the CDR3 is 13 residues. From germline, CDR1 is MNHEY and CDR2 SVGAGI. The V end lost 6 bases, the J end lost 4 bases, and 10 bases lay between the germline ends. Here the CDR3 reads CASRNNRGNTIYF. As DNA, the CDR3 is TGTGCCAGCAGAAACAACAGGGGAAACACCATATATTTT.

The chain uses TRBV19 and TRBJ2-3; 11 bases map to TRBD2. The CDR3 is 18 amino acids. V was clipped by 6 bases and J by 2 bases; unmatched bases: 13. Germline assignment: CDR1 LNHDA and CDR2 SQIVND (reference sequence). Here the CDR3 reads CASSQPTLAGGTTDTQYF. The DNA of the CDR3 is TGTGCCAGTAGCCAACCAACTCTAGCGGGGGGAACCACAGATACGCAGTATTTT.

The J gene is TRBJ1-1, the V gene TRBV6-6, with D hard to call. The CDR3 loop spans 12 amino acids. The germline V gene has CDR1 MNHNY and CDR2 SVGAGI (reference sequence). Trimming took off 8 bases at V and 3 bases at J, with 10 bases between the two ends. The CDR3 DNA is TGTGCCAGCGGCCACGGGGACACTGAAGCTTTCTTT. Its protein product is CASGHGDTEAFF.

The count of this clone is one. The CDR3, as DNA: TGTGCCAGCAGTGAGCCGGGACAGGGAGGCGGGGAGCTGTTTTTT. Amino acids: CASSEPGQGGGELFF. The chain employs TRBV6-1 and TRBJ2-2, with TRBD1 matching over 9 bases. The CDR3 has 15 amino acids. Trimming at V came to 3 bases and at J to 7 bases, leaving 6 bases not matched to a gene. Germline CDR1 is MNHNS and CDR2 is SASEGT.

The chain recombines TRBV5-4 with TRBJ1-2; TRBD1 matches at 7 bases. Germline V CDR1 and CDR2: SGHNT, YYREEE (reference sequence). Trimming cost V 4 bases and J 3 bases; bases outside gene matches: 3. CDR3 length: 13 amino acids. The CDR3 sequence: CASSPDRDYGYTF. The DNA for the CDR3 is TGTGCCAGCAGCCCAGACAGGGACTATGGCTACACCTTC.

As regards this clone: Other DNA sequences within the sample encode an identical CDR3. The chain employs TRBV7-9 and TRBJ2-5; 7 nucleotides match TRBD2. J lost 1 base, V lost 2 bases, and 1 base had no gene match. The CDR3 covers 14 residues. Germline assignment: CDR1 SEHNR and CDR2 FQNEAQ (reference sequence). For the CDR3, the DNA is TGTGCCAGCAGCTTAACGGGGGGCCAAGAGACCCAGTACTTC. Its protein product is CASSLTGGQETQYF.

The chain uses TRBV9 and TRBJ2-1; no reliable D call. The ends were cut back, 0 bases at V and 5 bases at J, with 21 bases in the middle. CDR1 and CDR2 from the germline V gene are SGDLS and YYNGEE. This CDR3 spans 18 amino acids. The CDR3: CASSVAVARAGGNNEQFF. The CDR3 DNA reads as TGTGCCAGCAGCGTAGCAGTAGCTCGGGCAGGTGGAAACAATGAGCAGTTCTTC.

The V and J genes are TRBV4-2 and TRBJ2-1; 7 bases are a match to TRBD1. There are 16 residues in the CDR3. J gave up 0 bases and V 3 bases, and 5 bases lay outside the gene matches. Germline V gene sequence: CDR1 LGHNA, CDR2 YNFKEQ. The chain's CDR3 is CASSQADRVSYNEQFF. Written as DNA, the CDR3 is TGTGCCAGCAGCCAGGCCGACAGGGTCTCCTACAATGAGCAGTTCTTC.

The CDR3 coding sequence is TGTGCCAGCAGCCGAAGGACCAGGGGAGACAATCAGCCCCAGCATTTT. Protein: CASSRRTRGDNQPQHF. V usage is TRBV7-8 and J usage is TRBJ1-5, with D possibly matching TRBD1 (6 bases). Trimming shortened V by 5 bases and J by 3 bases, and 17 bases separated the two germline ends. This CDR3 region has 16 residues. The germline gives CDR1 SGHVS, CDR2 FQNEAQ.